This is a list of T cell receptor beta chains from one sample in a study of cytomegalovirus exposure and HLA in healthy donors. Assay: immunoSEQ multiplex PCR; the TCRdb copy retains only in-frame clones and omits some. The sample carries some 150,000 clones, 75% to 80% recorded once. Sequencing was done on a sample of PBMCs. The receptors derive from a woman in her fifties or sixties in good health and CMV-seronegative. Both conserved end residues are part of each CDR3. D genes are given only for firm matches. Only some rows state a clone size, as once, few, many or a class for expanded clones.

d_gene	abundance	v_gene	len	CDR3aa
.	.	TRBV6-1	15	CASSEGARGNQPQHF
TRBD1	few	TRBV28	15	CASSKTGGAYNEQFF
.	few	TRBV18	13	CASSPGEGPGYTF
TRBD1	.	TRBV10-3	16	CAISEGQGTGANVLTF
TRBD1	few	TRBV4-2	15	CASSLRTGAGDTQYF
.	.	TRBV6-5	14	CASTNLGGNTEAFF
.	.	TRBV5-4	15	CASSLDPGRTYEQYF
TRBD2	.	TRBV7-2	16	CASSLVGGGGQETQYF
.	.	TRBV6-1	15	CASSGQTGHNSPLHF
TRBD1	.	TRBV4-1	16	CASSDRRDRGNSPLHF
.	few	TRBV7-8	14	CASSFRRVNTEAFF
.	few	TRBV6-5	13	CASSIDGQETQYF
.	.	TRBV9	14	CASSVDGYNSPLHF
TRBD2	.	TRBV5-4	17	CASSSGGLAGGLGEQYF
.	.	TRBV6-1	14	CASSEARGPYEQYF
TRBD2	.	TRBV14	15	CASRLGGSNTGELFF
TRBD1	few	TRBV5-4	15	CASSQDRVGTTEAFF
.	.	TRBV6-5	13	CASSYEVNYGYTF
.	.	TRBV10-1	15	CASSESRGGRETQYF
.	once	TRBV9	16	CASSASGGRDTDTQYF
.	.	TRBV5-1	15	CASSSLGGENTEAFF
.	.	TRBV28	14	CASSFQAGYYGYTF
.	.	TRBV7-2	13	CASSLGPELKQFF
TRBD1	.	TRBV25-1	17	CASSEMGDRGSYNEQFF
.	.	TRBV7-2	15	CASSLARGSNQPQHF
.	few	TRBV2	15	CASSYSGNSGNTIYF
.	.	TRBV9	14	CASSALESSYEQYF
TRBD2	.	TRBV7-6	19	CASSLVVGLAGGSQETQYF
.	once	TRBV25-1	13	CASSETRSSEQFF
.	.	TRBV4-1	14	CASSSREGAYEQYF
TRBD1	.	TRBV10-3	18	CAISDSEIGTGSNYGYTF
TRBD2	.	TRBV7-6	16	CASSLAETSGAETQYF
.	.	TRBV7-8	15	CASSSLRQNNQPQHF
.	.	TRBV5-4	16	CASSGTRVSGANVLTF
TRBD1	.	TRBV9	14	CASSVQGASNEQFF
.	.	TRBV29-1	14	CSGGDRTNNYGYTF
.	.	TRBV19	13	CANSFRDNEKLFF
TRBD1	once	TRBV4-2	17	CASSQDRTGGSGNTIYF
TRBD1	few	TRBV28	16	CASSLTTIRGQETQYF
TRBD1	.	TRBV7-8	18	CASSEGQAAFLVQETQYF
.	few	TRBV7-8	17	CASSLLPTGYRNQPQHF
.	.	TRBV28	14	CASNLDSSYNEQFF
TRBD1	.	TRBV6-6	16	CASSYSPDRDGQPQHF
TRBD1	few	TRBV5-1	15	CASSLRTGNNYGYTF
.	.	TRBV28	18	CASSLLGRLFSSNQPQHF
TRBD1	.	TRBV7-2	18	CASSLGQGVYSGANVLTF
.	few	TRBV5-6	15	CASSTTLRVDTEAFF
.	.	TRBV27	17	CASTLRGQITTNEKLFF
.	.	TRBV19	12	CASSSVLDEQFF
TRBD1	.	TRBV4-3	18	CASSQQPRTGSSGNTIYF
TRBD1	.	TRBV28	14	CASSSGQGDWGYTF
.	.	TRBV27	14	CASSFDSLTGELFF
.	.	TRBV4-1	14	CASSQGGGWEKLFF
TRBD1	few	TRBV29-1	14	CSVQVQGRNQPQHF